The following is a T cell receptor beta chain sequence with its context. Genomic DNA constituted the template upon which TCR beta VDJ and CDR3 profiling was performed. TCRdb passed the reads through MiXCR, listing each CDR3 protein once. The data contain roughly 190,000 distinct CDR3 sequences, less than 65% of them singletons. The CDR3 extends over 17 amino acids. Germline loops: CDR1 SGHVS, CDR2 FQNEAQ. The data were taken from a study of CD8+CD57+ T cells in acquired aplastic anemia. Study-wide context: For CD4+ cells, healthy donors had an average of approximately 11 million reads.

The sequenced material came from sorted CD4+, CD8+, or CD8+CD57+ T cells (not recorded which) from PBMCs. The receptor was isolated from a human donor in good health, serving as a control. The rearrangement uses TRBV7-8 and TRBJ2-3; TRBD1 is a possible D gene (6 bases). The DNA matches TRBJ1-5 better at its end, which makes the J call doubtful. CDR3 DNA: TGTGCCAGCAGCTTAGGACCCGGGACATTTTCCACAGATACGCAGCATTTT. Its translation is CASSLGPGTFSTDTQHF.